The 21 T cell receptor beta chains below come from one sample, sequenced in a study of tissue T cells after allogeneic stem cell transplantation. The protocol was immunoSEQ multiplex PCR, while the TCRdb copy is restricted to in-frame clones and leaves out a portion. Among tens of thousands of clones listed, less than 75% were seen once. Material: tissue from the ileum, obtained at autopsy. The receptors stem from a female donor of 60 years or more with lung cancer.

The rearrangement uses TRBV30 and TRBJ1-2; 11 bases are shared with TRBD1. CDR1 is GTSNPN and CDR2 is SVGIG in the germline V gene (reference sequence). CDR3 size: 13 residues. V gave up 4 bases and J gave up 8 bases; unmatched junction bases: 6. CDR3 amino acids: CAWTLGQGGGYTF. The CDR3 nucleotides read TGTGCCTGGACCCTGGGACAGGGGGGCGGCTACACCTTC.

The chain joins TRBV6-2 or TRBV6-3 to TRBJ1-2; D unresolved. This CDR3 is 13 amino acids long. Trimming cost V 4 bases and J 8 bases, with 14 bases left between them. Per germline, CDR1 MNHEY and CDR2 SVGEGT. In DNA form, the CDR3 reads TGTGCCAGCAGTTTGGGCGGCCGGAGGGGCTACACCTTC. Protein sequence: CASSLGGRRGYTF.

This rearrangement joins TRBV5-6 to TRBJ2-3, with 12 bases aligning to TRBD1. The junction had 5 bases not matched to a gene; V was cut back by 3 bases and J by 0 bases. This CDR3 region has 17 residues. Germline lookup yields CDR1 SGHDT and CDR2 YYEEEE. CDR3 nucleotide sequence: TGTGCCAGCAGCTATCCGGGACAGGGGGCCAGCACAGATACGCAGTATTTT. It is translated as CASSYPGQGASTDTQYF. Full variable domain (missing parts from reference TRBV5-6 and TRBJ2-3): DAGVTQSPTHLIKTRGQQVTLRCSPKSGHDTVSWYQQALGQGPQFIFQYYEEEERQRGNFPDRFSGHQFPNYSSELNVNALLLGDSALYLCASSYPGQGASTDTQYFGPGTRLTVL.

The chain is built from TRBV5-1 and TRBJ2-7; 7 bases map to TRBD1. V was pared by 5 bases and J by 1 base, with 6 bases of the junction left unmatched. Germline-derived CDR1 and CDR2 are SGHRS and YFSETQ. The CDR3 consists of 14 residues. The CDR3 DNA reads TGCGCCAGCAGGAGGGGGACAGATTCCTACGAGCAGTACTTC. As protein: CASRRGTDSYEQYF.

The chain employs TRBV18 and TRBJ2-1; TRBD2 aligns across 10 bases. J lost 1 base, V lost 0 bases, and 6 bases had no gene match. The germline V gene encodes CDR1 KGHSH and CDR2 LQKENI. CDR3 length: 18 amino acids. The CDR3 is CASSPPSSGRGSYNEQFF. The CDR3 DNA is TGTGCCAGCTCACCACCCTCGAGCGGGAGGGGTTCCTACAATGAGCAGTTCTTC.

In this sample, this clone turned up once. The chain links TRBV2 to TRBJ2-5; D tentatively fits TRBD1 or TRBD2 (5 bases each). V dropped 6 bases and J dropped 1 base, with 9 bases sitting between them. The length of the CDR3 is 13 residues. Germline values: CDR1 SNHLY, CDR2 FYNNEI. CDR3 loop: CASRRGPQETQYF. CDR3 coding DNA: TGTGCCAGCAGGAGGGGACCCCAAGAGACCCAGTACTTC.

The V gene is TRBV5-1, the J gene TRBJ1-5, with D possibly being TRBD1 (5 bases). The CDR3 spans 14 residues. Germline CDR1 SGHRS, CDR2 YFSETQ. V shed 0 bases and J shed 10 bases, with 14 bases lying between them. Here the CDR3 reads CASSLGEGVGPQHF. Here the CDR3 DNA reads TGCGCCAGCAGCTTGGGGGAAGGGGTCGGACCCCAGCATTTT.

The chain couples TRBV6-6 to TRBJ2-2; no definite D call. The germline gives CDR1 MNHNY, CDR2 SVGAGI (reference sequence). This CDR3 comprises 18 residues. With 5 bases removed from V and 1 base from J, the gap between germline ends came to 20 bases. The DNA for the CDR3 is TGTGCCAGCAGTCCTTTGATGGGCGCAGAGTTGAACACCGGGGAGCTGTTTTTT. Amino acid sequence: CASSPLMGAELNTGELFF.

The rearrangement links TRBV6-5 to TRBJ2-1, with D possibly matching TRBD1 (5 bases). Deletions cut 2 bases from V and 4 bases from J, with 12 bases between. The CDR3 totals 15 residues. Germline lookup yields CDR1 MNHEY and CDR2 SVGAGI. This chain's CDR3 is CASSYRGLLYNEQFF. Here the CDR3 DNA reads TGTGCCAGCAGTTACAGGGGCTTACTGTACAATGAGCAGTTCTTC.

This chain uses TRBV7-2 with TRBJ2-2, with D perhaps being TRBD1 or TRBD2 (6 bases each). The CDR3 runs to 15 residues. Trimming removed 2 bases from V and 5 bases from J, with 12 bases in between. CDR1 and CDR2 (germline): SGHTA, FQGNSA. This CDR3 is CASSLRRGATGELFF. CDR3 nucleotide sequence: TGTGCCAGCAGCTTACGTAGGGGGGCTACCGGGGAGCTGTTTTTT.

The rearrangement uses TRBV7-2 and TRBJ2-4, with D maybe TRBD2 (5 bases). The germline V gene has CDR1 SGHTA and CDR2 FQGNSA. The V end was cut by 1 base, the J end by 3 bases, with 16 bases between. This CDR3 is 17 amino acids long. In DNA, the CDR3 is TGTGCCAGCAGCTTAGTATCCCTACCAGAGGGCAAAAACATTCAGTACTTC. Its protein product is CASSLVSLPEGKNIQYF.

This chain uses TRBV6-2 or TRBV6-3 with TRBJ1-2; D gene unclear. This CDR3 is 14 amino acids long. Germline V CDR1 and CDR2: MNHEY, SVGEGT. Trimming removed 2 bases from V and 2 bases from J, with 9 bases in between. DNA of the CDR3: TGTGCCAGCAGTTACGGTACTCGGAACTATGGCTACACCTTC. The encoded protein is CASSYGTRNYGYTF.

V usage is TRBV30 and J usage is TRBJ2-1; D is perhaps TRBD2 (6 bases). This CDR3 spans 16 amino acids. Germline V CDR1 and CDR2: GTSNPN, SVGIG (reference sequence). V lost 2 bases to trimming and J lost 5 bases, with 19 bases between them. For the CDR3, the DNA is TGTGCCTGGAGTTCCCGGGAGATGTGGATCGACAATGAGCAGTTCTTC. This gives the protein CAWSSREMWIDNEQFF.

This clone is medium-sized in the sample. This rearrangement joins TRBV2 to TRBJ1-4; 11 bases are a match to TRBD1. J lost 8 bases, V lost 6 bases, and 5 bases had no gene match. The CDR3 sequence is 14 residues long. Germline V gene data show CDR1 as SNHLY and CDR2 as FYNNEI. This chain's CDR3 is CASRGTGGREKLFF. CDR3 sequence (DNA): TGTGCCAGCAGGGGGACAGGGGGAAGGGAAAAACTGTTTTTT.

The rearrangement joins TRBV3-1 (or the pseudogene TRBV3-2) to TRBJ2-7; D is undetermined. Trimming stripped 3 bases from V and 6 bases from J, with 6 bases between. Germline CDR1 and CDR2: LGHDT and YNNKEL (reference sequence). CDR3 size: 11 residues. DNA for the CDR3: TGTGCCAGCAGCCATCTGGGCGAGCAGTACTTC. This encodes CASSHLGEQYF.

This chain joins TRBV7-9 and TRBJ1-2; D possibly corresponds to TRBD1 (5 bases). The germline V and J ends were trimmed by 4 bases and 4 bases, with 16 bases remaining between them. Germline loops: CDR1 SEHNR, CDR2 FQNEAQ (reference sequence). The CDR3 is 15 amino acids. CDR3 sequence: CASSSTGQIIYGYTF. The CDR3 DNA is TGTGCCAGCAGCTCCACGGGGCAGATCATCTATGGCTACACCTTC.

The sample holds a few counts of this clone. This chain connects TRBV5-4 to TRBJ1-6; the D gene is possibly TRBD1 (5 bases). V lost 4 bases and J 10 bases, leaving 21 bases between the germline ends. The germline V gene has CDR1 SGHNT and CDR2 YYREEE (reference sequence). There are 16 residues in the CDR3. Here the CDR3 reads CASSTSWGEEGSPLHF. The CDR3 DNA is TGTGCCAGCAGCACCTCGTGGGGGGAAGAAGGATCACCCCTCCACTTT.

This rearrangement joins TRBV7-9 to TRBJ2-1, with 7 bases aligning to TRBD1. The CDR3 extends over 15 amino acids. CDR1 is SEHNR, CDR2 FQNEAQ, per germline (reference sequence). V was clipped by 1 base and J by 2 bases; unmatched bases: 2. CDR3 in amino acids: CASSLDGTAYNEQFF. DNA of the CDR3: TGTGCCAGCAGCTTAGACGGGACAGCCTACAATGAGCAGTTCTTC.

CDR3 in DNA: TGTGCCAGCGGCAACCTAGCGGAAAGCTACAATGAGCAGTTCTTC. Protein: CASGNLAESYNEQFF. The chain is built from TRBV6-5 and TRBJ2-1, with 7 bases matching TRBD2. Germline lookup yields CDR1 MNHEY and CDR2 SVGAGI. V shed 8 bases and J 3 bases; nucleotides not matched to a gene: 10. This CDR3 is built from 15 residues.

The rearrangement links TRBV18 to TRBJ1-1; no clear D gene. Germline loops: CDR1 KGHSH, CDR2 LQKENI. V shed 2 bases and J shed 2 bases, with 9 bases lying between them. The CDR3 totals 14 residues. The CDR3 loop is CASSPREANTEAFF. CDR3 sequence (DNA): TGTGCCAGCTCACCAAGGGAAGCAAACACTGAAGCTTTCTTT.

V gene TRBV5-1 combines with J gene TRBJ2-1; D call uncertain. Germline lookup yields CDR1 SGHRS and CDR2 YFSETQ. V lost 0 bases and J lost 10, with 11 bases in between. This CDR3 has 13 amino acids. The CDR3 DNA reads as TGCGCCAGCAGCTTGGGCGACCTACAAGAGCAGTTCTTC. It codes for CASSLGDLQEQFF.